The rows below give T cell receptor beta chains drawn from one sample of a study of cytomegalovirus exposure and HLA in healthy donors. The table came from immunoSEQ multiplex PCR; TCRdb's copy has only in-frame clones and leaves some out. The sample includes fewer than 250,000 clones, 70% to 90% seen only once; the top ten take approximately 1.5%. Sequenced material: PBMCs. These receptors were taken from a young woman in good health and CMV-seronegative. CDR3s include the opening cysteine and the closing phenylalanine or tryptophan. The order of the fields is V gene, clone size, J gene, D gene, CDR3 length, CDR3 DNA, CDR3 protein. The D gene is left open where the match is weak. Clone size, where shown, is once, few, many, or a class for clones that have expanded.

V gene: TRBV20-1
clone size: -
J gene: TRBJ2-7
D gene: -
CDR3 length: 10
CDR3 DNA: TGCAGTGCCGGCGGATACGAGCAGTACTTC
CDR3 protein: CSAGGYEQYF

V gene: TRBV18
clone size: -
J gene: TRBJ2-3
D gene: TRBD2
CDR3 length: 15
CDR3 DNA: TGTGCCAGCTCAGCCGGACTAGCGGGGGCAGATACGCAGTATTTT
CDR3 protein: CASSAGLAGADTQYF

V gene: TRBV4-1
clone size: -
J gene: TRBJ1-6
D gene: -
CDR3 length: 13
CDR3 DNA: TGCGCCAGCAGCCAAGTAGTTGGAGTGCCCCTCCACTTT
CDR3 protein: CASSQVVGVPLHF

V gene: TRBV7-9
clone size: -
J gene: TRBJ1-5
D gene: -
CDR3 length: 16
CDR3 DNA: TGTGCCAGCAGCGGGGTGGGGGCGAATAGCAATCAGCCCCAGCATTTT
CDR3 protein: CASSGVGANSNQPQHF

V gene: TRBV27
clone size: -
J gene: TRBJ1-1
D gene: TRBD1
CDR3 length: 15
CDR3 DNA: TGTGCCAGCAGTTTATGGACAGGGACGAACACTGAAGCTTTCTTT
CDR3 protein: CASSLWTGTNTEAFF

V gene: TRBV10-3
clone size: -
J gene: TRBJ2-7
D gene: TRBD2
CDR3 length: 14
CDR3 DNA: TGTGCCATCAGTGGACTAGCGCTCACCTACGAGCAGTACTTC
CDR3 protein: CAISGLALTYEQYF

V gene: TRBV4-1
clone size: once
J gene: TRBJ1-1
D gene: -
CDR3 length: 15
CDR3 DNA: TGCGCCAGCAGCCAAGTGGGAGGGTTGGGCACTGAAGCTTTCTTT
CDR3 protein: CASSQVGGLGTEAFF

V gene: TRBV7-9
clone size: -
J gene: TRBJ1-2
D gene: -
CDR3 length: 14
CDR3 DNA: TGTGCCAGCAGCCCGACAGTACCTAACTATGGCTACACCTTC
CDR3 protein: CASSPTVPNYGYTF

V gene: TRBV27
clone size: once
J gene: TRBJ1-2
D gene: TRBD1
CDR3 length: 16
CDR3 DNA: TGTGCCAGCAGTTTATCGAGGACAGGGGTTAACTATGGCTACACCTTC
CDR3 protein: CASSLSRTGVNYGYTF

V gene: TRBV2
clone size: few
J gene: TRBJ1-6
D gene: TRBD1
CDR3 length: 13
CDR3 DNA: TGTGCCAGCAGCACAGGGGGCGATTCACCCCTCCACTTT
CDR3 protein: CASSTGGDSPLHF

V gene: TRBV7-6
clone size: -
J gene: TRBJ2-3
D gene: -
CDR3 length: 15
CDR3 DNA: TGTGCCAGCAGCTTAGGTGGGACTGTGACAGATACGCAGTATTTT
CDR3 protein: CASSLGGTVTDTQYF

V gene: TRBV9
clone size: -
J gene: TRBJ2-3
D gene: -
CDR3 length: 14
CDR3 DNA: TGTGCCAGCAGCGTAAGCGGGAGCACAGATACGCAGTATTTT
CDR3 protein: CASSVSGSTDTQYF

V gene: TRBV4-1
clone size: -
J gene: TRBJ2-3
D gene: TRBD2
CDR3 length: 16
CDR3 DNA: TGTGCCAGCAGCCAAGAAACTAGCGGGGTTATAGATACGCAGTATTTT
CDR3 protein: CASSQETSGVIDTQYF

V gene: TRBV27
clone size: -
J gene: TRBJ2-7
D gene: TRBD1
CDR3 length: 16
CDR3 DNA: TGTGCCAGCAGTTTACCGGGACAGGGAGGGACCTACGAGCAGTGCTTC
CDR3 protein: CASSLPGQGGTYEQCF

V gene: TRBV7-8
clone size: -
J gene: TRBJ1-5
D gene: TRBD1
CDR3 length: 15
CDR3 DNA: TGTGCCAGCAGCCCCCTGGGACAGACGAATCAGCCCCAGCATTTT
CDR3 protein: CASSPLGQTNQPQHF

V gene: TRBV4-2
clone size: -
J gene: TRBJ2-3
D gene: TRBD2
CDR3 length: 17
CDR3 DNA: TGTGCCAGCAGCCCAGAGAGAGGACTAGCGGACACAGATACGCAGTATTTT
CDR3 protein: CASSPERGLADTDTQYF

V gene: TRBV19
clone size: -
J gene: TRBJ2-7
D gene: TRBD1
CDR3 length: 14
CDR3 DNA: TGTGCCAGTAGTCCCTCGACAGGGATCGGGGAGCAGTACTTC
CDR3 protein: CASSPSTGIGEQYF

V gene: TRBV11-2
clone size: -
J gene: TRBJ2-5
D gene: TRBD2
CDR3 length: 15
CDR3 DNA: TGTGCCAGCAGCTCCATGGAGCGGGATCAAGAGACCCAGTACTTC
CDR3 protein: CASSSMERDQETQYF

V gene: TRBV6-1
clone size: -
J gene: TRBJ2-7
D gene: TRBD1
CDR3 length: 13
CDR3 DNA: TGTGCCAGCCACGCCGGGACAGGATACGAGCAGTACTTC
CDR3 protein: CASHAGTGYEQYF

V gene: TRBV30
clone size: once
J gene: TRBJ2-3
D gene: -
CDR3 length: 13
CDR3 DNA: TGTGGCCTGGACCGCGGGGTGTCAGATACGCAGTATTTT
CDR3 protein: CGLDRGVSDTQYF

V gene: TRBV19
clone size: -
J gene: TRBJ2-7
D gene: -
CDR3 length: 15
CDR3 DNA: TGTGCCAGTAGTATCGATCCCGGGACTCCGTCCGAGCAGTACTTC
CDR3 protein: CASSIDPGTPSEQYF

V gene: TRBV2
clone size: -
J gene: TRBJ1-2
D gene: -
CDR3 length: 15
CDR3 DNA: TGTGCCAGCTCAGTGTCAGGGCCGGCTAACTATGGCTACACCTTC
CDR3 protein: CASSVSGPANYGYTF

V gene: TRBV28
clone size: -
J gene: TRBJ2-1
D gene: TRBD2
CDR3 length: 16
CDR3 DNA: TGTGCCAGCAGTTCCCGTTCTAGCGGGTACTACAATGAGCAGTTCTTC
CDR3 protein: CASSSRSSGYYNEQFF

V gene: TRBV7-4
clone size: -
J gene: TRBJ2-4
D gene: -
CDR3 length: 15
CDR3 DNA: TGTGCCAGCAACTTAGACAGGACTACCAAAAACATTCAGTACTTC
CDR3 protein: CASNLDRTTKNIQYF

V gene: TRBV4-1
clone size: -
J gene: TRBJ2-1
D gene: TRBD2
CDR3 length: 16
CDR3 DNA: TGCGCCAGCAGCCATCCCGGGACTAGCGCTTCCAATGAGCAGTTCTTC
CDR3 protein: CASSHPGTSASNEQFF

V gene: TRBV5-6
clone size: -
J gene: TRBJ1-3
D gene: -
CDR3 length: 16
CDR3 DNA: TGTGCCAGCAGCTTGGCCGGGGGGAACTCTGGAAACACCATATATTTT
CDR3 protein: CASSLAGGNSGNTIYF

V gene: TRBV4-3
clone size: -
J gene: TRBJ1-2
D gene: TRBD1
CDR3 length: 13
CDR3 DNA: TGCGCCAGCAGCCGAACAGGGGGTAGGGGCTACACCTTC
CDR3 protein: CASSRTGGRGYTF

V gene: TRBV27
clone size: once
J gene: TRBJ1-1
D gene: -
CDR3 length: 16
CDR3 DNA: TGTGCCAGCAGTTTATACCTTGGGGGGGGCGGCACTGAAGCTTTCTTT
CDR3 protein: CASSLYLGGGGTEAFF

V gene: TRBV9
clone size: once
J gene: TRBJ1-1
D gene: -
CDR3 length: 13
CDR3 DNA: TGTGCCAGCAGCGGATCAGGGTACACTGAAGCTTTCTTT
CDR3 protein: CASSGSGYTEAFF

V gene: TRBV5-6
clone size: -
J gene: TRBJ1-1
D gene: -
CDR3 length: 13
CDR3 DNA: TGTGCCAGCATCCGAGACACAAATAGGGAAGCTTTCTTT
CDR3 protein: CASIRDTNREAFF

V gene: TRBV29-1
clone size: -
J gene: TRBJ2-3
D gene: TRBD2
CDR3 length: 14
CDR3 DNA: TGCAGCGTCACTAGCGGGGGGGTGTCAGATACGCAGTATTTT
CDR3 protein: CSVTSGGVSDTQYF

V gene: TRBV25-1
clone size: -
J gene: TRBJ2-2
D gene: TRBD1
CDR3 length: 16
CDR3 DNA: TGTGCCAGCAGTTACGCACAGGGGGCGCCCACCGGGGAGCTGTTTTTT
CDR3 protein: CASSYAQGAPTGELFF

V gene: TRBV6-6
clone size: -
J gene: TRBJ1-1
D gene: -
CDR3 length: 13
CDR3 DNA: TGTGCCAGCAGTTACGATGCAGGTAGTGAAGCTTTCTTT
CDR3 protein: CASSYDAGSEAFF

V gene: TRBV19
clone size: -
J gene: TRBJ1-1
D gene: -
CDR3 length: 11
CDR3 DNA: TGTGCCAGTACCTGGAACACTGAAGCTTTCTTT
CDR3 protein: CASTWNTEAFF

V gene: TRBV5-6
clone size: once
J gene: TRBJ2-1
D gene: -
CDR3 length: 16
CDR3 DNA: TGTGCCAGCAGCTTGGTGAAGAGGAGCTCCTACAATGAGCAGTTCTTC
CDR3 protein: CASSLVKRSSYNEQFF

V gene: TRBV10-3
clone size: -
J gene: TRBJ2-7
D gene: -
CDR3 length: 13
CDR3 DNA: TGTGCCATCACCGAAAGACTAGACGGGGGAGGGTACTTC
CDR3 protein: CAITERLDGGGYF

V gene: TRBV6-5
clone size: -
J gene: TRBJ1-1
D gene: -
CDR3 length: 12
CDR3 DNA: TGTGCCAGCAGCGGGGGGGGCACTGAAGCTTTCTTT
CDR3 protein: CASSGGGTEAFF

V gene: TRBV7-7
clone size: -
J gene: TRBJ2-1
D gene: -
CDR3 length: 15
CDR3 DNA: TGTGCTAGCAGCTTAGGAGGGCCCGGCGTAAATGAGCAGTTCTTC
CDR3 protein: CASSLGGPGVNEQFF

V gene: TRBV27
clone size: -
J gene: TRBJ2-2
D gene: TRBD2
CDR3 length: 16
CDR3 DNA: TGTGCCAGCAGTTTATCTGGCGGGGGGAACACCGGGGAGCTGTTTTTT
CDR3 protein: CASSLSGGGNTGELFF

V gene: TRBV15
clone size: -
J gene: TRBJ1-5
D gene: -
CDR3 length: 15
CDR3 DNA: TGTGCCACCAGCAAGGGGATCCCTTACAATCAGCCCCAGCATTTT
CDR3 protein: CATSKGIPYNQPQHF

V gene: TRBV19
clone size: -
J gene: TRBJ1-1
D gene: -
CDR3 length: 13
CDR3 DNA: TGTGCCAGTAGACTAGGAAACCCCACTGAAGCTTTCTTT
CDR3 protein: CASRLGNPTEAFF

V gene: TRBV25-1
clone size: -
J gene: TRBJ1-2
D gene: TRBD1
CDR3 length: 14
CDR3 DNA: TGTGCCAGCAGTGCGACAGGGTGGTACTATGGCTACACCTTC
CDR3 protein: CASSATGWYYGYTF

V gene: TRBV6-1
clone size: -
J gene: TRBJ1-2
D gene: -
CDR3 length: 13
CDR3 DNA: TGTGCCAGCAGTGAACCAGGTGGGCTTGGCTACACCTTC
CDR3 protein: CASSEPGGLGYTF

V gene: TRBV28
clone size: -
J gene: TRBJ1-5
D gene: TRBD1
CDR3 length: 14
CDR3 DNA: TGTGCCAGCAGCACAGGGGGCGGCAATCAGCCCCAGCATTTT
CDR3 protein: CASSTGGGNQPQHF

V gene: TRBV7-2
clone size: -
J gene: TRBJ2-7
D gene: TRBD2
CDR3 length: 17
CDR3 DNA: TGTGCCAGCAGCCTCCTAGCGGGAGCGCCACCCCACAACGAGCAGTACTTC
CDR3 protein: CASSLLAGAPPHNEQYF

V gene: TRBV6-1
clone size: few
J gene: TRBJ2-5
D gene: -
CDR3 length: 14
CDR3 DNA: TGTGCCAGCAGTGAGCTTGGCAGCCAAGAGACCCAGTACTTC
CDR3 protein: CASSELGSQETQYF

V gene: TRBV7-8
clone size: -
J gene: TRBJ2-1
D gene: -
CDR3 length: 13
CDR3 DNA: TGTGCCAGCAGCTTAGCACGGGGGAATGAGCAGTTCTTC
CDR3 protein: CASSLARGNEQFF

V gene: TRBV7-6
clone size: -
J gene: TRBJ2-7
D gene: TRBD2
CDR3 length: 15
CDR3 DNA: TGTGCCAGCAGCTTAGCGTTTAGCGGGAGGAACGAGCAGTACTTC
CDR3 protein: CASSLAFSGRNEQYF

V gene: TRBV5-4
clone size: -
J gene: TRBJ2-5
D gene: TRBD1
CDR3 length: 16
CDR3 DNA: TGTGCCAGCAGCCGTGCACCGGGACAGGGGGAAGAGACCCAGTACTTC
CDR3 protein: CASSRAPGQGEETQYF

V gene: TRBV10-3
clone size: -
J gene: TRBJ2-7
D gene: TRBD2
CDR3 length: 14
CDR3 DNA: TGTGCCATCAGTCCTAGCGGGAGTATGGGCGAGCAGTACTTC
CDR3 protein: CAISPSGSMGEQYF